This TCR beta chain was captured by sequencing in a study of T cell responses to AZD1222 COVID-19 vaccine. Profiling relied on immunoSEQ multiplex PCR, and the TCRdb table lists in-frame clones only, not all of them. The repertoire holds fewer than 120,000 clones, with 92% as singletons. The germline V gene encodes CDR1 MNHNS and CDR2 SASEGT. Trimming removed 2 bases at V and 0 bases at J, with 9 bases between. The CDR3 consists of 15 residues. The chain is built from TRBV6-1 and TRBJ2-3; D unclear. Sequenced here: peripheral blood, sampled 28 days after the second AZD1222 dose. The clonotype was recovered from an adult who received the AZD1222 COVID-19 vaccine. In DNA, the CDR3 is TGTGCCAGCAGTGAATATCCAACTAGCACAGATACGCAGTATTTT. Protein sequence: CASSEYPTSTDTQYF.